The next 13 T cell receptor beta chains were all read from a single sample in a study of lymphopenia after photon versus proton radiotherapy. Profiling relied on immunoSEQ multiplex PCR, and the TCRdb table lists in-frame clones only, not all of them. The table records 40,000 to 45,000 clones, around 81% of them present only once. Source: peripheral blood, taken from a patient treated with proton-based radiotherapy. All receptors come from a woman aged 70 to 79 with pancreatic cancer.

V is TRBV29-1 and J is TRBJ2-4, with D unresolved. Germline CDR1 reads SQVTM; CDR2 reads ANQGSEA. The germline V and J ends were trimmed by 1 base and 2 bases, with 3 bases remaining between them. The CDR3 is 12 amino acids. The DNA for the CDR3 is TGCAGCGTTGAAGGGTCCAAAAACATTCAGTACTTC. Protein: CSVEGSKNIQYF.

The genes are TRBV12-5 and TRBJ2-3; 10 nucleotides match TRBD2. Germline CDR1 LGHNT, CDR2 FRNRAP. V trimming: 6 bases; J trimming: 2 bases; junction bases outside the gene matches: 5. The CDR3 totals 15 residues. The CDR3: CASGPGTSVTDTQYF. CDR3 sequence (DNA): TGTGCTAGTGGCCCCGGGACTAGCGTCACAGATACGCAGTATTTT. Based on the CDR3 plus reference TRBV12-5 and TRBJ2-3, the full variable domain is DARVTQTPRHKVTEMGQEVTMRCQPILGHNTVFWYRQTMMQGLELLAYFRNRAPLDDSGMPKDRFSAEMPDATLATLKIQPSEPRDSAVYFCASGPGTSVTDTQYFGPGTRLTVL.

The chain recombines TRBV19 with TRBJ2-3; a weak D match, TRBD2 (6 bases). The CDR3 is 16 amino acids. Trimming cost V 4 bases and J 0 bases, with 14 bases left between them. From germline, CDR1 is LNHDA and CDR2 SQIVND (reference sequence). The CDR3, as DNA: TGTGCCAGTAGTACCGGGACTCTTACTAGCACAGATACGCAGTATTTT. Its translation: CASSTGTLTSTDTQYF.

This sequence joins TRBV2 and TRBJ1-1, with D hard to call. The CDR3 is 14 residues long. Per germline, CDR1 SNHLY and CDR2 FYNNEI. V was shortened by 7 bases and J by 6 bases, with 18 bases between the two germline ends. The CDR3 loop is CASTSGPITPEAFF. DNA of the CDR3: TGTGCCAGCACCAGTGGCCCCATAACCCCTGAAGCTTTCTTT. The whole variable domain, filled in from reference TRBV2 and TRBJ1-1, reads EPEVTQTPSHQVTQMGQEVILRCVPISNHLYFYWYRQILGQKVEFLVSFYNNEISEKSEIFDDQFSVERPDGSNFTLKIRSTKLEDSAMYFCASTSGPITPEAFFGQGTRLTVV.

The V call is TRBV7-3, the J call TRBJ2-7; a weak D match, TRBD1 (6 bases). The V gene lost 5 bases and the J gene lost 0 bases, with 14 bases spanning the gap. Germline loops: CDR1 SGHTA, CDR2 FQGTGA. The CDR3 is made up of 15 amino acids. The CDR3: CASSRQQGSSYEQYF. DNA of the CDR3: TGTGCCAGCAGCAGGCAACAGGGTAGCTCCTACGAGCAGTACTTC.

This clone was recorded once. This chain uses TRBV28 with TRBJ1-5; no firm D call. CDR3 length equals 12 residues. Germline V gene lookup returns CDR1 MDHEN and CDR2 SYDVKM. The V end was cut by 5 bases, the J end by 11 bases, with 13 bases between. The CDR3 DNA is TGTGCCAGCAGTATGACGGGTATGGCCCAGCATTTT. Its protein product is CASSMTGMAQHF.

CDR3 in DNA: TGTGCCAGCAGCCCCGGGACTTTCCCGTTCTTC. Translation: CASSPGTFPFF. This sequence joins TRBV7-2 and TRBJ2-1; D possibly corresponds to TRBD2 (6 bases). Trimming took off 5 bases at V and 15 bases at J, with 14 bases between the two ends. Germline V gene sequence: CDR1 SGHTA, CDR2 FQGNSA. This CDR3 has 11 amino acids.

The V and J genes are TRBV7-9 and TRBJ1-2, with D maybe TRBD1 (5 bases). The CDR3 is 13 amino acids. The germline V gene has CDR1 SEHNR and CDR2 FQNEAQ (reference sequence). The germline V and J ends were trimmed by 6 bases and 6 bases, with 14 bases remaining between them. CDR3 in DNA: TGTGCCAGCAGGGAAGGACAAGGAGATGGCTACACCTTC. Translation gives CASREGQGDGYTF.

This clone was detected only once. This sequence joins TRBV5-1 and TRBJ1-1, with 9 nucleotides matching TRBD1. The CDR3 has 13 residues. CDR1 and CDR2 (germline): SGHRS, YFSETQ. The ends lost 3 bases at V and 5 bases at J; junction bases unmatched: 2. CDR3: CASSSGQGTEAFF. The DNA of the CDR3 is TGCGCCAGCAGCTCCGGACAGGGGACTGAAGCTTTCTTT.

The V and J genes are TRBV9 and TRBJ2-5; 14 bases agree with TRBD2. The CDR3 is 18 amino acids. Germline CDR1 SGDLS, CDR2 YYNGEE. The CDR3 bases are TGTGCTCCCCTAAGTGCACCCGGGACTAGCGGGAGTTCCGAGACCCAGTACTTC. Translation gives CAPLSAPGTSGSSETQYF. Full variable domain (missing parts from reference TRBV9 and TRBJ2-5): DSGVTQTPKHLITATGQRVTLRCSPRSGDLSVYWYQQSLDQGLQFLIQYYNGEERAKGNILERFSAQQFPDLHSELNLSSLELGDSALYFCAPLSAPGTSGSSETQYFGPGTRLLVL.

The chain couples TRBV18 to TRBJ2-7; unclear D gene. Germline-derived CDR1 and CDR2 are KGHSH and LQKENI. The V and J ends lost 3 bases and 2 bases respectively, with 5 bases between them. This CDR3 has 12 amino acids. CDR3 in DNA: TGTGCCAGCTCACCCACGGCCTACGAGCAGTACTTC. As protein: CASSPTAYEQYF.

V and J are TRBV5-1 and TRBJ2-5, with 7 bases identical to TRBD2. Germline values: CDR1 SGHRS, CDR2 YFSETQ. After removal of 2 bases from V and 1 base from J, the junction contained 5 bases not matched to a gene. The CDR3 runs to 15 residues. The CDR3: CASSLSGMSQETQYF. The DNA for the CDR3 is TGCGCCAGCAGCTTAAGCGGGATGAGCCAAGAGACCCAGTACTTC.

The chain links TRBV5-1 to TRBJ2-2; 8 nucleotides align to TRBD1. The CDR3 sequence is 16 residues long. Trimming cost V 5 bases and J 2 bases; bases outside gene matches: 8. CDR1 is SGHRS, CDR2 YFSETQ, per germline. The CDR3 DNA follows: TGCGCCAGCAGTGATTCCGGGACAGGTAACACCGGGGAGCTGTTTTTT. This gives the protein CASSDSGTGNTGELFF. The whole variable domain, filled in from reference TRBV5-1 and TRBJ2-2, reads KAGVTQTPRYLIKTRGQQVTLSCSPISGHRSVSWYQQTPGQGLQFLFEYFSETQRNKGNFPGRFSGRQFSNSRSEMNVSTLELGDSALYLCASSDSGTGNTGELFFGEGSRLTVL.